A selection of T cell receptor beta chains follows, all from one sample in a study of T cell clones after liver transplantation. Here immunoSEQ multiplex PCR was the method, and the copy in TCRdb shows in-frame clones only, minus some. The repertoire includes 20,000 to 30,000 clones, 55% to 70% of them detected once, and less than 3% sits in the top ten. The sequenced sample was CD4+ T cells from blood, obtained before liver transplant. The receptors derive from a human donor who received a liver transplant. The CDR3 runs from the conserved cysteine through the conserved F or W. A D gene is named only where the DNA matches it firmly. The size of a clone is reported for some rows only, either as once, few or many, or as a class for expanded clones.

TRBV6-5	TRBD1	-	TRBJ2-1	TGTGCCAGCAGCCCTCGGGGCGGGACAGGGGAGCAGTTCTTC	CASSPRGGTGEQFF
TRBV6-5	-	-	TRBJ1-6	TGTGCCAGCAGTCCGGGACTCGCCGGGTCACCCCTCCACTTT	CASSPGLAGSPLHF
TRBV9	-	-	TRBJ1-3	TGTGCCAGCAGCGAACAGAGCTCTGGAAACACCATATATTTT	CASSEQSSGNTIYF
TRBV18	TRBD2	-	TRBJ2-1	TGTGCCAGCTCACCAAGGACTAGCGGGAGCTCCTACAATGAGCAGTTCTTC	CASSPRTSGSSYNEQFF
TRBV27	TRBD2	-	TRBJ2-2	TGTGCCAGCAGTTTTCTAGCGGGAGGCCGGGAGCTGTTTTTT	CASSFLAGGRELFF
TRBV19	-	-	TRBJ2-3	TGTGCCAGTAGTATCAACGGCGTTAATAAGGATACGCAGTATTTT	CASSINGVNKDTQYF
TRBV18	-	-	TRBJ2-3	TGTGCCAGCTCACCACCGGGGCAGCGCACAGATACGCAGTATTTT	CASSPPGQRTDTQYF
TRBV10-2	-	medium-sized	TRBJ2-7	TGCGCCAGCAGTGAGTCGACTAAGGGGACACGGTCATACGAGCAGTACTTC	CASSESTKGTRSYEQYF
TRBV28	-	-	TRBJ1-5	TGTGCCAGCAGTGCCACAAGTCAGCCCCAGCATTTT	CASSATSQPQHF
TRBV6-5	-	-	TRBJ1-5	TGTGCCAGCTCCTCAGATCAGCCCCAGCATTTT	CASSSDQPQHF
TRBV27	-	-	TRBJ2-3	TGTGCCAGCAGGACTAGCACAGATACGCAGTATTTT	CASRTSTDTQYF
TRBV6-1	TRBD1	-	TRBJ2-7	TGTGCCAGCACCCGGGCGACAGGGGGCGCTTACGAGCAGTACTTC	CASTRATGGAYEQYF
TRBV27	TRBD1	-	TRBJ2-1	TGTGCCAGCAGTTTCCGGGACAGGGGCAATGAGCAGTTCTTC	CASSFRDRGNEQFF
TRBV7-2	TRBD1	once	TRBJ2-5	TGTGCCAGCAGCCTAAGACAGGGGAGGGAGACCCAGTACTTC	CASSLRQGRETQYF
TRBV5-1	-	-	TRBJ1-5	TGCGCCAGCAGCTTGGGGACAGCCGAGGAACAGCCCCAGCATTTT	CASSLGTAEEQPQHF
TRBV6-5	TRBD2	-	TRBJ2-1	TGTGCCAGCAGTTACGGACTAGCGGGGCTTAGGGATGAGCAGTTCTTC	CASSYGLAGLRDEQFF
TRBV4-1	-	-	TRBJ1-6	TGCGCCAGCAGCCAAGAAGTGGCAGGGCGTGAATCACCCCTCCACTTT	CASSQEVAGRESPLHF
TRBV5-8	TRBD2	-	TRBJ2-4	TGTGCCAGCAGCCCCCGGGTAGCGGGAGACATTCAGTACTTC	CASSPRVAGDIQYF
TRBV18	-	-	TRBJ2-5	TGTGCCAGCTCACCCGGACAACTAGAGACCCAGTACTTC	CASSPGQLETQYF
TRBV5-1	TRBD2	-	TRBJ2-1	TGCGCCAGCAGCTTGGCTGGCGGGAGTGGCAATGAGCAGTTCTTC	CASSLAGGSGNEQFF
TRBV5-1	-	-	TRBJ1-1	TGCGCCAGCAGCTTCTTTGGCCCCACTGAAGCTTTCTTT	CASSFFGPTEAFF
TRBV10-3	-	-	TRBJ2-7	TGTGCCATCAGTGAACAGCTAAACTACGAGCAGTACTTC	CAISEQLNYEQYF
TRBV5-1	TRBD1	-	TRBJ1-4	TGCGCCAGCAGCTTGGCCGGGACAGGTCTTAATGAAAAACTGTTTTTT	CASSLAGTGLNEKLFF
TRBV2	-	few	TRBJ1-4	TGTGCCAGCAGTGACAGGGTCCCTAATGAAAAACTGTTTTTT	CASSDRVPNEKLFF
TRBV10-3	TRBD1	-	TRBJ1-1	TGTGCCATCAGTGTGTCGGGACAGGGATCCACTGAAGCTTTCTTT	CAISVSGQGSTEAFF
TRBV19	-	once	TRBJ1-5	TGTGCCAGTAGTACCCCTTTGGCGGTTAGCAATCAGCCCCAGCATTTT	CASSTPLAVSNQPQHF
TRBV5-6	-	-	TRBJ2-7	TGTGCCAGCAGCGAACGAGCTGGGTACGAGCAGTACTTC	CASSERAGYEQYF
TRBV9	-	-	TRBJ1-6	TGTGCCAGCAGCGCCAATGCAAATTCACCCCTCCACTTT	CASSANANSPLHF
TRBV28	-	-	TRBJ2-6	TGTGCCAGCGCTCAGGGTACCGGGGCCAACGTCCTGACTTTC	CASAQGTGANVLTF
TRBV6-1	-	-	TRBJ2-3	TGTGCCAGCAAGGGGGGGCACTTTGGCACAGATACGCAGTATTTT	CASKGGHFGTDTQYF
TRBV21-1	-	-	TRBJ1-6	TGTGCCAGCAGCAAAAAGACGCCCCTCCACTTT	CASSKKTPLHF
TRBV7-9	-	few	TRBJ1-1	TGTGCCAGCAGCCCCGGGGAGAACACTGAAGCTTTCTTT	CASSPGENTEAFF
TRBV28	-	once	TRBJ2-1	TGTGCCAGCAGTTTAGTGGCATTTGAGCAGTTCTTC	CASSLVAFEQFF
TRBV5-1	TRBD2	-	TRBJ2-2	TGCGCCAGCAGCTTGGTCCCGAGCGGGGGGCTAAACACCGGGGAGCTGTTTTTT	CASSLVPSGGLNTGELFF
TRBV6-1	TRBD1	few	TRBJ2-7	TGTGCCAGCAGCCGGGACAGGGGTGATGAGCAGTACTTC	CASSRDRGDEQYF